This T cell receptor (beta chain) was retrieved from a study of cytomegalovirus exposure and HLA in healthy donors. Background on the study: Earlier sequencing of 150 million to 200 million T cells yielded approximately 120 million unique TCR beta sequences. Study conclusions and caveats: Later work associated around 18,000 TCR beta sequences with HLA alleles at 0.05 false discovery rate. Later analysis identified several of the most significant clusters that appeared linked to common viral pathogens.

PCR was performed using 60 Vbeta and 13 Jbeta primers. The data were produced by immunoSEQ multiplex PCR, yet TCRdb's version contains in-frame clones alone and is incomplete. The sample holds under 200,000 clones, just under 80% seen once. A word on this clone: Antigen: not known.

Germline V CDR1 and CDR2: SGHRS, YFSETQ. Losses at the gene ends were 4 bases for V and 0 bases for J; bases not matched to a gene: 4. The CDR3 totals 17 residues. This sequence was found in a woman between 50 and 59 years old in good health and CMV-seropositive. Sequenced sample: PBMCs. The gene calls are TRBV5-1 and TRBJ2-5, with 15 positions matching TRBD2. Written as DNA, the CDR3 is TGCGCCAGCAGCGCGGGACTAGCGGGGGGAAACCAAGAGACCCAGTACTTC. Encoded protein: CASSAGLAGGNQETQYF.